This T cell receptor (beta chain) was profiled in a study of beta chain features in type 1 diabetes (dated by TCRdb to the late 2010s). At the level of the whole study: Mean age, gender distribution, total cell number and subset yield did not differ between patients and healthy donors. The study compared TCRB repertoires of sorted circulating CD4+ T cell subsets between recently diagnosed type 1 diabetes patients and matched healthy donors. Whereas all 30 or so donors provided naive and central memory subsets, regulatory and stem cell-like memory subsets were isolated from just 8 patients and about eight healthy donors. A total of about 100,000,000 sorted cells were examined across all samples, and RNA yield correlated strongly with the number of cells per subset.

Taken from the germline V gene, the CDR1 and CDR2 loops are SGHVS and FQNEAQ. Trimming costs V 4 bases and J 3 bases, and their ends lie 15 bases apart. The CDR3 covers 15 residues, taking in both the cysteine and the phenylalanine. CDR3 DNA is the only sequence kept; it has 45 bases, read in frame from the first base. The High Capacity cDNA Reverse Transcription Kit was used to reverse transcribe all of the isolated RNA, meaning that expressed TCRB transcripts were what got sequenced. Deep immunoSEQ sequencing was performed on naive, central memory and regulatory T cell samples, with an average of around 3.5 million total reads per sample. Sorted cells were lysed in RLT buffer and RNA was extracted with DNase-treated RNeasy Micro or Mini kits, depending on cell number. To prevent cross-contamination, each cell subset was processed individually, whereas patient and healthy donor samples were processed jointly. The immunoSEQ multiplex PCR was used to amplify TCRB sequences from cDNA, generating 87-bp fragments that spanned the CDR3 region. Sequencing of the amplicons was performed on the Illumina HiSeq platform. Per the authors' processing: PCR bias was corrected computationally using synthetic template baselines, and reads within Hamming distance 2 were collapsed, with unmergeable singletons discarded. Reads were aligned against IMGT so that V, D and J genes, CDR3 length and insertions or deletions at six rearrangement sites could be assigned. Within each subset, clonotype counts were normalized to sorted cell number, after which true diversity and Gini coefficients were computed with the tcR R package. Repertoire sharing was quantified using the overlap coefficient calculated on TCRB nucleotide sequences. In its TCRdb copy, this immuneACCESS table keeps in-frame sequences only and misses some clones. Where compared with another copy, unresolved V genes explain less than half of these, and the others have no known cause. That table is the source of V, J and clone size, and D and trimming were worked out from the DNA. This sample is represented by almost 350,000 clones; less than 10% of them were singletons. The ten largest account for 0.44% of the sample.

Each donor gave one peripheral blood draw, averaging around 0.11 L, which was collected into heparinised tubes. Using a panel that included CD45RO, CCR7, CD25, CD127, CD95 and CD27, naive, central memory, regulatory and stem cell-like memory CD4+ T cells were sorted on a BD FACSAria II. Purity was above 98% for every sorted population. PBMCs were isolated immediately by Lymphoprep density gradient centrifugation and stained directly without culture. To minimize batch effects, samples were stained and sorted in pairs, one healthy donor with one patient per experiment. This clone has more than one count but fewer than ten. Its antigen remains unidentified. Base qualities are not provided; no much larger clone lies one nucleotide away. The full study reports these points: At VDJ recombination sites, patients with type 1 diabetes made fewer insertions and deleted more nucleotides, a pattern implying thymic rearrangement abnormalities. A moderate but significant shortening of TCRB CDR3 length was observed in type 1 diabetes patients in all four CD4+ subsets. PCR may preferentially amplify shorter templates, but because patient and control samples were amplified and corrected together, any resulting skew would affect both groups equally. Naive, central memory and regulatory TCRB repertoires appeared to be more similar among patients than among healthy donors. Because cDNA rather than genomic DNA was sequenced, highly expressing activated cells could have been over-represented, although no difference in activation and CD3 levels was found between groups. Only small numbers of individuals were included in the HLA sub-analyses, which left unresolved whether HLA type had any influence on TCRB rearrangement.

The source is a woman between 18 and 30 years old in good health. Specimen: central memory CD4+ T cells from blood. The chain is encoded by TRBV7-8 joined to TRBJ1-1; TRBD1 is possibly the D segment (6 matching bases). The CDR3 region reads CASSSRQVGDTEAFF. The sequence in DNA is TGTGCCAGCAGCTCCCGACAGGTTGGGGACACTGAAGCTTTCTTT.